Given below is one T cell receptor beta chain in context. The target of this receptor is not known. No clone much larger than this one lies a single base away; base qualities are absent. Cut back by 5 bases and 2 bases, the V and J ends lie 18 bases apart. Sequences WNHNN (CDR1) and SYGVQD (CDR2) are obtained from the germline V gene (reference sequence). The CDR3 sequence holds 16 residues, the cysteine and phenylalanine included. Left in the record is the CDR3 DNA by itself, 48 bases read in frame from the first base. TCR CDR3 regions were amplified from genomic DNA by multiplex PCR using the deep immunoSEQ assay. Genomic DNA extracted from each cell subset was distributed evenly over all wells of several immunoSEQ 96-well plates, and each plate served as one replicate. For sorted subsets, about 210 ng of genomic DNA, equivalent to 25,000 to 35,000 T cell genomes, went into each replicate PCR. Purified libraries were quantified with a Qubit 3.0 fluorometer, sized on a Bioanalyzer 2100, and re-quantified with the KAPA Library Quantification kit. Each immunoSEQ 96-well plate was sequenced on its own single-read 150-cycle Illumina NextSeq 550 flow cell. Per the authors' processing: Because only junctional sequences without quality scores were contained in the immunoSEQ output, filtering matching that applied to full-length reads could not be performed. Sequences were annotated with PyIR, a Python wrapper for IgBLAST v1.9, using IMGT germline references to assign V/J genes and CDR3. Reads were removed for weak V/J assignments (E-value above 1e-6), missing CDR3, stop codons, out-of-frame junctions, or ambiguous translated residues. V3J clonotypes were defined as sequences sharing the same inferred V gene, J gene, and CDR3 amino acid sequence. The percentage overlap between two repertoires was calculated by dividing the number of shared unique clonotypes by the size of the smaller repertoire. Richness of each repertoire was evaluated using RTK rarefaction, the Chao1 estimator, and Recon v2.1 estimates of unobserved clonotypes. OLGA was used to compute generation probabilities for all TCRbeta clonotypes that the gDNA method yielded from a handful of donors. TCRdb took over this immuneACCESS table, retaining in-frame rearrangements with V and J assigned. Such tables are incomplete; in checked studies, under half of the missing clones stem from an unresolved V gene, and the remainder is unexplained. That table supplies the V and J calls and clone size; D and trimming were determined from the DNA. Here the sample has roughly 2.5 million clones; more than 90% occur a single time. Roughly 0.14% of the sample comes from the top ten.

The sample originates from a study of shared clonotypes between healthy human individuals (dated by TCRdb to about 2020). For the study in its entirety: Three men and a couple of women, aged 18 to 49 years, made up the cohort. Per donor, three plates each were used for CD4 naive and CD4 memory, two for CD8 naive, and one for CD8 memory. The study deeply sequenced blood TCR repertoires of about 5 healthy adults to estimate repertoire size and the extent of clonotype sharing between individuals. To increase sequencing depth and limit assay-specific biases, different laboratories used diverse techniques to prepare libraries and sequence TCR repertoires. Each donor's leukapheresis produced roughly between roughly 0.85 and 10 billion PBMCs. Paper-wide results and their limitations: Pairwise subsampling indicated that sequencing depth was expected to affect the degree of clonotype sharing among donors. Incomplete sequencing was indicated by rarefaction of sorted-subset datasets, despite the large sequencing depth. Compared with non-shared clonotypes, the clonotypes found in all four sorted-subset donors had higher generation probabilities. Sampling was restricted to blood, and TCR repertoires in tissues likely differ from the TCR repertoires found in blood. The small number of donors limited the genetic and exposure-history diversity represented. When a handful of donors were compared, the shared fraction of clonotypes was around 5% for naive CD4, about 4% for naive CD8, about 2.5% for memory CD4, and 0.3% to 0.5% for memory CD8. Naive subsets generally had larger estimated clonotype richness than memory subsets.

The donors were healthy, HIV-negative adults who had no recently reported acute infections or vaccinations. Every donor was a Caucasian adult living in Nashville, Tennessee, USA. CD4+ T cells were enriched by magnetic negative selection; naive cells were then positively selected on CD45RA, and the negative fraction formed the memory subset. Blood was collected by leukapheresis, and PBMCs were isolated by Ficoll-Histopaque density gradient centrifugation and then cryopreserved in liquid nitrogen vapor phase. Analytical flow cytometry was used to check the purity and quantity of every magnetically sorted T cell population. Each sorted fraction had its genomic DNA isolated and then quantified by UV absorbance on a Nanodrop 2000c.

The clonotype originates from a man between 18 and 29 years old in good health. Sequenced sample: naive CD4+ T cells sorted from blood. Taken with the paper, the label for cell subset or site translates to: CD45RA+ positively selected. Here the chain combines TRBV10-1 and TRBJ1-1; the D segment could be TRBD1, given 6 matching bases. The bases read TGCGCCAGCAGTCGGACCGCGGGAGGGGGAAACACTGAAGCTTTCTTT. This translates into CASSRTAGGGNTEAFF.